Sequencing of this T cell receptor beta chain was carried out in a study of shared clonotypes between healthy human individuals. Study information: Each donor contributed plates that comprised three CD4 naive, three CD4 memory, two CD8 naive and one CD8 memory. General study findings and limits: Shared across a handful of donors were roughly 4.8% of the naive CD4 clonotypes.

CD45RO negativity and positive selection for CCR7 defined naive CD8 cells, a population that excluded terminally differentiated effector memory CD45RA+ cells. Looked up from germline, CDR1 is SEHNR and CDR2 is FQNEAQ (reference sequence). The germline V and J ends were trimmed by 4 bases and 7 bases, with 17 bases remaining between them. The CDR3 contains 15 residues. Worth noting for this clone: Its matching antigen is unknown.

The method was immunoSEQ multiplex PCR; TCRdb's version includes in-frame clones alone and lacks a portion of them. Here the sample spans about 2.2 million clones, approximately 94% being singletons. This clonotype originated in a man younger than 30 in good health. Some clones in this sample may be carry-over from other donors' samples. The sample comprised naive CD8+ T cells from PBMCs. The V and J genes are TRBV7-9 and TRBJ1-5; a possible D gene is TRBD1 (5 bases). In DNA, the CDR3 is TGTGCCAGCAGCTGGGGGGAAACAGGAGGCCAGCCCCAGCATTTT. Its protein is CASSWGETGGQPQHF.